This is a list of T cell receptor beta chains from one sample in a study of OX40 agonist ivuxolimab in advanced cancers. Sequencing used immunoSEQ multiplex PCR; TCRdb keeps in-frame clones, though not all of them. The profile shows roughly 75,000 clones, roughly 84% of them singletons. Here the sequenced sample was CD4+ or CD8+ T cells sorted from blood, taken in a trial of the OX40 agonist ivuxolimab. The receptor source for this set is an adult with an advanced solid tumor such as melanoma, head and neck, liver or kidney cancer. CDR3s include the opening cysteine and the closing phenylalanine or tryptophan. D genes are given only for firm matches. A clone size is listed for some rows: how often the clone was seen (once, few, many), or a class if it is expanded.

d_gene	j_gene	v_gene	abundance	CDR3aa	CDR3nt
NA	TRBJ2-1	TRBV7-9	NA	CASSLLMGTYNEQFF	TGTGCCAGCAGCTTATTGATGGGGACCTACAATGAGCAGTTCTTC
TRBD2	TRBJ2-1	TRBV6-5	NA	CASSFGTSGGVWEQFF	TGTGCCAGCAGTTTCGGGACTAGCGGGGGGGTGTGGGAGCAGTTCTTC
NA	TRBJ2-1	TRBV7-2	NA	CASSGEFGRRGDEQFF	TGTGCCAGCAGCGGAGAATTCGGACGTAGGGGCGATGAGCAGTTCTTC
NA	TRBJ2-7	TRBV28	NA	CASSTGTAIREQYF	TGTGCCAGCAGTACCGGGACTGCCATCCGCGAGCAGTACTTC
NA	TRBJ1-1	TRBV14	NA	CASSQRMGGRVNTEAFF	TGTGCCAGCAGCCAAAGAATGGGGGGCAGGGTGAACACTGAAGCTTTCTTT
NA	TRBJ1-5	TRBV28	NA	CASSTDSGNQPQHF	TGTGCCAGCAGTACGGACAGTGGGAATCAGCCCCAGCATTTT
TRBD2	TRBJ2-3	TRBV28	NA	CASSRLAGGQITDTQYF	TGTGCCAGCAGTAGACTAGCGGGGGGGCAGATCACAGATACGCAGTATTTT
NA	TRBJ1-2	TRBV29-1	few	CSVNPGYTF	TGCAGCGTTAATCCCGGCTACACCTTC
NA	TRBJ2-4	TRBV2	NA	CASSEGRGYKNIQYF	TGTGCCAGCAGTGAAGGTCGGGGGTACAAAAACATTCAGTACTTC
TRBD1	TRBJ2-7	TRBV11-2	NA	CASSRTGGDSYEQYF	TGTGCCAGCAGCCGGACAGGGGGCGACTCCTACGAGCAGTACTTC
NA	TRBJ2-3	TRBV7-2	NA	CASGGGQAADTQYF	TGTGCCAGTGGAGGGGGGCAGGCTGCAGATACGCAGTATTTT
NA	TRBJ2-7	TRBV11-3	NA	CASSWKGDSYEQYF	TGTGCCAGCAGCTGGAAGGGGGACTCCTACGAGCAGTACTTC
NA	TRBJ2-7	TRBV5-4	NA	CASSFYEQYF	TGTGCCAGCAGCTTCTACGAGCAGTACTTC
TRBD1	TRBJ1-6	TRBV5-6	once	CASRTDRGNSPLHF	TGTGCCAGCAGAACGGACAGGGGAAATTCACCCCTCCACTTT
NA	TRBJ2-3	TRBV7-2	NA	CASSLAGQSDTQYF	TGTGCCAGCAGCTTAGCGGGGCAGTCTGATACGCAGTATTTT
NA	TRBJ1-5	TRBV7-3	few	CASSLGAGQPQHF	TGTGCCAGCAGCTTAGGGGCGGGTCAGCCCCAGCATTTT
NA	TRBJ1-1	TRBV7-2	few	CASSYRRTKGEAFF	TGTGCCAGCAGCTACCGCAGGACGAAGGGGGAAGCTTTCTTT
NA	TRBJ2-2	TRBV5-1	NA	CASNRQDANTGELFF	TGCGCCAGCAATAGACAGGACGCGAACACCGGGGAGCTGTTTTTT
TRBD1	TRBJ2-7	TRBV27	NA	CASSGQGYEQYF	TGTGCCAGCAGCGGACAGGGGTACGAGCAGTACTTC
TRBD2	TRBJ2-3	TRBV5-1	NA	CASSSLIAGETDTQYF	TGCGCCAGCAGCTCCCTAATAGCGGGGGAGACAGATACGCAGTATTTT
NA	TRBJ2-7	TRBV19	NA	CASSIMGRGYEQYF	TGTGCCAGTAGTATCATGGGACGAGGTTACGAGCAGTACTTC
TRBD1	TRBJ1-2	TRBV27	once	CASGYRDRSYGYTF	TGTGCCAGCGGTTACCGGGACAGAAGCTATGGCTACACCTTC
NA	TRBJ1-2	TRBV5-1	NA	CASSLEGWNYGYTF	TGCGCCAGCAGCTTGGAAGGGTGGAACTATGGCTACACCTTC
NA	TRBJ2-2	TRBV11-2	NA	CASSLDRGGTGELFF	TGTGCCAGCAGCTTAGATCGAGGGGGCACCGGGGAGCTGTTTTTT
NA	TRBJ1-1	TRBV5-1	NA	CASSGGIRAPGESEAFF	TGCGCCAGCAGCGGCGGGATACGGGCCCCCGGGGAGAGTGAAGCTTTCTTT
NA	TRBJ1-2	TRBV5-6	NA	CASSTPYGYTF	TGTGCCAGCAGCACCCCCTATGGCTACACCTTC
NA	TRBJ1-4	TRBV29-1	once	CSVGYRVGSAEKLFF	TGCAGCGTCGGGTACAGGGTTGGTAGTGCTGAAAAACTGTTTTTT
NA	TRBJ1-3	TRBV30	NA	CAWRVVGDTIYF	TGTGCCTGGAGAGTCGTGGGAGACACCATATATTTT
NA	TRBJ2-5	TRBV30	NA	CAWSVHRQETQYF	TGTGCCTGGAGTGTACATAGACAAGAGACCCAGTACTTC
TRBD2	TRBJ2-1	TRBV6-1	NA	CASSEPFWTSGRKGDEQFF	TGTGCCAGCAGTGAACCCTTTTGGACTAGCGGGAGGAAAGGTGATGAGCAGTTCTTC
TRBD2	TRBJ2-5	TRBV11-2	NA	CASSPRLAGGQETQYF	TGTGCCAGCAGCCCCCGGCTAGCGGGGGGGCAGGAGACCCAGTACTTC
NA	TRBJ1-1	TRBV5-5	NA	CASSLYRVSEAFF	TGTGCCAGCAGCTTGTACAGGGTTTCTGAAGCTTTCTTT